This is a list of T cell receptor beta chains from one sample in a study of Graves' ophthalmopathy and Graves' hyperthyroidism. TCRdb redid the calling of the multiplex PCR reads with MiXCR, one entry per CDR3 protein. The sample records over 650,000 distinct CDR3 sequences, over 40% being singletons. Sequencing was performed on peripheral blood. Receptors were obtained from an adult man with Graves' ophthalmopathy. Both conserved end residues are part of each CDR3. A D gene is named only where the DNA matches it firmly. Rows may omit the clone size; those that give it use once, few, many or a size class.

J: TRBJ1-2; D: .; length: 12; V: TRBV6-5; size: many; DNA: TGTGCCAGCAGCCTCGGAGGGAACGGCTACACCTTC; CDR3: CASSLGGNGYTF
J: TRBJ2-5; D: .; length: 15; V: TRBV20-1; size: many; DNA: TGCAGTGCTAGAAAGAACGGGGGCGCGGGAGAGACCCAGTACTTC; CDR3: CSARKNGGAGETQYF
J: TRBJ1-1; D: .; length: 13; V: TRBV9; size: .; DNA: TGTGCCAGCAGCCCTTTTGGGAACACTGAAGCTTTCTTT; CDR3: CASSPFGNTEAFF
J: TRBJ2-7; D: TRBD1; length: 16; V: TRBV12-3/TRBV12-4; size: .; DNA: TGTGCCAGCAGTTTTGAACAGGGGTTTGAATACTACGAGCAGTACTTC; CDR3: CASSFEQGFEYYEQYF
J: TRBJ2-5; D: .; length: 12; V: TRBV19; size: few; DNA: TGTGCCAGTAGTGCAGGGACAGAGACCCAGTACTTC; CDR3: CASSAGTETQYF
J: TRBJ1-5; D: .; length: 20; V: TRBV12-3/TRBV12-4; size: .; DNA: TGTGCCAGCAGTTTGTTTGCTGGTCGGGCAGAAAAGTATAGCAATCAGCCCCAGCATTTT; CDR3: CASSLFAGRAEKYSNQPQHF
J: TRBJ1-4; D: TRBD1; length: 12; V: TRBV30; size: .; DNA: TGTGCCTGGAGAGGGACAGCCGAAAAACTGTTTTTT; CDR3: CAWRGTAEKLFF
J: TRBJ1-1; D: .; length: 14; V: TRBV19; size: few; DNA: TGTGCCAGTAGTATCGCAGGAGGGGCCCCTGAAGCTTTCTTT; CDR3: CASSIAGGAPEAFF
J: TRBJ1-6; D: .; length: 15; V: TRBV5-1; size: .; DNA: TGCGCCAGCAGCACTAACAGCTCCTATAATTCACCCCTCCACTTT; CDR3: CASSTNSSYNSPLHF
J: TRBJ2-7; D: TRBD2; length: 13; V: TRBV9; size: few; DNA: TGTGCCAGCGGACTAGCGGGACCCTACGAGCAGTACTTC; CDR3: CASGLAGPYEQYF
J: TRBJ1-2; D: TRBD1; length: 15; V: TRBV15; size: .; DNA: TGTGCCACCAGCAGAGAGGGACAGGGGGCCTATGGCTACACCTTC; CDR3: CATSREGQGAYGYTF
J: TRBJ2-7; D: TRBD2; length: 15; V: TRBV7-8; size: few; DNA: TGCGCCAGCAGCCAAAATAGCGGGGGAGACTACGAGCAGTACTTC; CDR3: CASSQNSGGDYEQYF
J: TRBJ1-6; D: .; length: 13; V: TRBV25-1; size: .; DNA: TGTGCCAGCATAGAGGGCGGCGATTCACCCCTCCACTTT; CDR3: CASIEGGDSPLHF
J: TRBJ1-2; D: TRBD1; length: 12; V: TRBV20-1; size: many; DNA: TGCAGTGCATCGGAAAACCGGGACAGGGTGCTCTTC; CDR3: CSASENRDRVLF
J: TRBJ1-2; D: .; length: 13; V: TRBV19; size: many; DNA: TGTGCCAGTAGGTACTCGACAGACTATGGCTACACCTTC; CDR3: CASRYSTDYGYTF
J: TRBJ2-2; D: TRBD2; length: 17; V: TRBV7-6; size: .; DNA: TGTGCCAGCGGCTCAGCACTGGGGACTAGCAACACCGGGGAGCTGTTTTTT; CDR3: CASGSALGTSNTGELFF
J: TRBJ1-1; D: .; length: 15; V: TRBV7-8; size: many; DNA: TGTGCCAGCAGTCTGGCGTTTGGAGGACTCACTGAAGCTTTCTTT; CDR3: CASSLAFGGLTEAFF
J: TRBJ1-2; D: .; length: 14; V: TRBV5-1; size: many; DNA: TGCGCCAGCAGCTTGGAGGCAGGCGCCCATGGCTACACCTTC; CDR3: CASSLEAGAHGYTF
J: TRBJ1-1; D: .; length: 12; V: TRBV19; size: many; DNA: TGTGCCAGTAGTACGGGGACGAGAAAAGCTTTCTTT; CDR3: CASSTGTRKAFF
J: TRBJ2-7; D: .; length: 14; V: TRBV4-3; size: .; DNA: TGCGCCAGCAGCCAAGAGACTCAGGCCTACGAGCAGTACTTC; CDR3: CASSQETQAYEQYF
J: TRBJ2-7; D: TRBD1; length: 15; V: TRBV10-3; size: .; DNA: TGTGCCAGCACCGAAGCAGGGACAGGGGCCAACGAGCAGTACTTC; CDR3: CASTEAGTGANEQYF
J: TRBJ1-3; D: .; length: 14; V: TRBV12-3/TRBV12-4; size: .; DNA: TGTGCCAGCAGCCAAGCACTGCTAGGAAACACCATATATTTT; CDR3: CASSQALLGNTIYF